This is a list of T cell receptor beta chains from one sample in a study of response to subunit inactivated influenza vaccine. TCRdb independently ran MiXCR on the RT-PCR reads; one entry per CDR3 protein. The table has more than 550,000 distinct CDR3 sequences, 12% seen once. Sequenced here: PBMCs from blood, sampled on the day of vaccination. The receptors originated from a man in his fifties or sixties who received an inactivated influenza vaccine. CDR3s include the opening cysteine and the closing phenylalanine or tryptophan. The order of the fields is clone size, D gene, J gene, V gene, CDR3 DNA, CDR3 protein. A D gene is named only where the DNA matches it firmly. A row's size may be missing; if present it is once, few, many or a size class.

. | . | TRBJ1-1 | TRBV7-9 | TGTGCCAGAAGCTCCCAGACAGAGCCCCTGATCTTT | CARSSQTEPLIF
many | . | TRBJ2-3 | TRBV28 | TGTGCCAGCAGCTTGGGTGGGATTTCCACAGATACGCAGTATTTT | CASSLGGISTDTQYF
. | . | TRBJ2-7 | TRBV20-1 | TGCAGTGTCAAGGGGGGTTCCTACGAGCAGTACTTC | CSVKGGSYEQYF
many | TRBD1 | TRBJ1-5 | TRBV20-1 | TGCAGTGCTAGAGAGCCCCCGGACAGGGGAGGCAATCAGCCCCAGCATTTT | CSAREPPDRGGNQPQHF
few | TRBD2 | TRBJ2-7 | TRBV29-1 | TGCAGCGTAGGTAGCGGGATCGGGAACTACGAGCAGTACTTC | CSVGSGIGNYEQYF
few | TRBD1 | TRBJ2-7 | TRBV11-2 | TGTGCCAGCAGCCGTACGGCAGGGGGAATCTACGAGCAGTACTTC | CASSRTAGGIYEQYF
. | . | TRBJ2-7 | TRBV12-3/TRBV12-4 | TGTGCCAGCAGTTTATTGCCGACTAGGGGGGGCTACGAGCAGTACTTC | CASSLLPTRGGYEQYF
. | . | TRBJ2-7 | TRBV27 | TGTGCCTCTCCTGATCGAACCTACGAGCAGTACTTC | CASPDRTYEQYF
. | . | TRBJ2-7 | TRBV2 | TGTGCCAGCAGAAAACCCTCATCCTACGAGCAGTACTTC | CASRKPSSYEQYF
many | . | TRBJ1-1 | TRBV5-6 | TGTGCCAGCAGCTGGGAGGAGAGAGAAGCTTTCTTT | CASSWEEREAFF
few | . | TRBJ2-1 | TRBV5-1 | TGCGCCAGCGCATCCGGGCAGCCCTACAATGAGCAGTTCTTC | CASASGQPYNEQFF
few | . | TRBJ2-3 | TRBV24-1 | TGTGCCACCAGTGATTTGCGGTCAGGGGCCACAGATACGCAGTATTTT | CATSDLRSGATDTQYF
few | . | TRBJ2-7 | TRBV28 | TGTGCCAGCAGTCCCCAGTTGTACGAGCAGTACTTC | CASSPQLYEQYF
few | . | TRBJ2-3 | TRBV18 | TGTGCCAGCTCACCAACCCGGGGAAATACGCAGTATTTT | CASSPTRGNTQYF
. | . | TRBJ2-6 | TRBV6-2/TRBV6-3 | TGTGCCAGCAGATCTTGGTCAGGGGCAGTATTCCTCGGGGCCAACGTCCTGACTTTC | CASRSWSGAVFLGANVLTF
. | . | TRBJ2-5 | TRBV20-1 | TGCAGTGCTAGAGATCGAAGTAGTTTCGGGGGAGAGACCCAGTACTTC | CSARDRSSFGGETQYF
. | . | TRBJ1-3 | TRBV5-1 | TGCGCCAGTACGGGGTTCTCTGGAAACACCATATATTTT | CASTGFSGNTIYF
. | . | TRBJ1-5 | TRBV28 | TGTGCCAGCACCTTGAGGGGTTATAGCAATCAGCCCCAGCATTTT | CASTLRGYSNQPQHF
few | . | TRBJ1-1 | TRBV12-3/TRBV12-4 | TGTGCCAGCAGACAGGGAATGAACACTGAAGCTTTCTTT | CASRQGMNTEAFF
few | . | TRBJ2-2 | TRBV20-1 | TGCAGTGCTAGCCAAGGGCGGAAAAACACCGGGGAGCTGTTTTTT | CSASQGRKNTGELFF
few | TRBD1 | TRBJ2-7 | TRBV6-1 | TGTGCCAGCAGTGTTTCAGGGGGATACGAGCAGTACTTC | CASSVSGGYEQYF
few | TRBD1 | TRBJ1-5 | TRBV20-1 | TGCAGTGCTGGGCCAGGGGGCAATGGTTATCAGCCCCAGCATTTT | CSAGPGGNGYQPQHF
few | . | TRBJ2-7 | TRBV12-3/TRBV12-4 | TGTGCCAGCAGTTTAGCGATGGGGGGCGCGGTCGAGCAGTACTTC | CASSLAMGGAVEQYF
few | . | TRBJ2-1 | TRBV2 | TGTGCCAGCTCCCTGATGGGGCGCGATCGATACAATGAGCAGTTCTTC | CASSLMGRDRYNEQFF
. | . | TRBJ1-1 | TRBV29-1 | TGCAGCGTCCCCCCCACCCCAGGGAACACTGAAGCTTTCTTT | CSVPPTPGNTEAFF
. | . | TRBJ2-1 | TRBV5-1 | TGCGCCAGCAGCTGGGGACCCCTGGGGGAGCAGTTCTTC | CASSWGPLGEQFF
. | . | TRBJ2-4 | TRBV29-1 | TGCAGCGTCGAAACAGGGCTCGGAAACATTCAGTACTTC | CSVETGLGNIQYF
. | TRBD2 | TRBJ2-3 | TRBV7-6 | TGTGCCAGCAGCCTGGGGTTTGCGGGAGGGACAGATACGCAGTATTTT | CASSLGFAGGTDTQYF
few | TRBD1 | TRBJ2-5 | TRBV5-6 | TGTGCCAGCAGCGCCGGGACAGGGATTTTAAAGACCCAGTACTTC | CASSAGTGILKTQYF
. | TRBD1 | TRBJ2-1 | TRBV10-2 | TGCGCCAGCAGCAACAGGGGCGCGAGCTCCTACAATGAGCAGTTCTTC | CASSNRGASSYNEQFF
. | . | TRBJ1-2 | TRBV5-1 | TGCGCCAGCAGCTTGTCATCGGGCCCGGACAGTGGCTACACCTTC | CASSLSSGPDSGYTF
few | TRBD1 | TRBJ2-7 | TRBV20-1 | TGCAGTGCTACGGACAGGGACTACGAGCAGTACTTC | CSATDRDYEQYF
. | . | TRBJ2-1 | TRBV28 | TGTGCCACCGGGACCCACGTCCCTGAGCAGTTCTTC | CATGTHVPEQFF
many | TRBD1 | TRBJ1-4 | TRBV5-6 | TGTGCCAGCAGTCGACCGGGACAGGCTAATGAAAAACTGTTTTTT | CASSRPGQANEKLFF
. | . | TRBJ2-3 | TRBV5-1 | TGCGCCAGCAGCTCGACCCAGGGGCTTTGGGATACGCAGTATTTT | CASSSTQGLWDTQYF
. | . | TRBJ2-1 | TRBV11-2 | TGTGCCAGCAGCTTAGAAGAAGCCCAGTTCTTC | CASSLEEAQFF
. | . | TRBJ2-7 | TRBV15 | TGTGCCACCAGCGAGGATCCAGTTCACTCCTACGAGCAGTACTTC | CATSEDPVHSYEQYF
many | . | TRBJ2-7 | TRBV29-1 | TGCAGCGTTGAGTTAAGGAGCTCCTACGAGCAGTACTTC | CSVELRSSYEQYF
few | TRBD2 | TRBJ2-5 | TRBV4-2 | TGTGCCAGCAGCCAGAACGGACTAGCGGAGACCCAGTACTTC | CASSQNGLAETQYF
many | . | TRBJ2-5 | TRBV10-3 | TGTGCCATCAGTGAGCCAAGGGCTAGCCGGTTGACCCAGTACTTC | CAISEPRASRLTQYF
. | . | TRBJ1-5 | TRBV7-9 | TGTGCCAGCAGCTTAGCATCGGGGCGCGGGAATCAGCCCCAGCATTTT | CASSLASGRGNQPQHF
few | TRBD1 | TRBJ2-1 | TRBV5-1 | TGCGCCATCCCGGACAGGCGGAATGAGCAGTTCTTC | CAIPDRRNEQFF
few | . | TRBJ2-5 | TRBV4-2 | TGTGCCAGCAGCCAAGAACGAAGAAGTCAGCTGATCCCCCGATCCCCATCCAGGGAGACCCAGTACTTC | CASSQERRSQLIPRSPSRETQYF
. | . | TRBJ2-3 | TRBV11-2 | TGTGCCAGCAGCTTAGAAACGGGGCGGCAGCGCGCTACGCAGTATTTT | CASSLETGRQRATQYF
many | . | TRBJ2-1 | TRBV12-3/TRBV12-4 | TGTGCCAGCAGTTTAGGAGGCATCTACAATGAGCAGTTCTTC | CASSLGGIYNEQFF
few | . | TRBJ2-2 | TRBV20-1 | TGCAGTGCTAGAGATGGGGGGACCGGGGAGCTGTTTTTT | CSARDGGTGELFF
. | . | TRBJ2-5 | TRBV6-2/TRBV6-3 | TGTGCCAGCAGCGTGGATCAGGGTCGGAAGACCCAGTACTTC | CASSVDQGRKTQYF
many | . | TRBJ2-7 | TRBV29-1 | TGCAGCGTTGAAGGGGCGGGCTTGAGCGGTACCTACGAGCAGTACTTC | CSVEGAGLSGTYEQYF
many | . | TRBJ1-1 | TRBV10-3 | TGTGCCATCAGTGACGGGGGGGACCAGAACACTGAAGCTTTCTTT | CAISDGGDQNTEAFF
. | . | TRBJ2-7 | TRBV20-1 | TGCAGTGCTAGAGGACTTTATCCCTACGAGCAGTACTTC | CSARGLYPYEQYF
. | TRBD1 | TRBJ2-7 | TRBV20-1 | TGCAGTGCTAAAGGGGACAGGTCCTACGAGCAGTACTTC | CSAKGDRSYEQYF
many | . | TRBJ2-1 | TRBV7-9 | TGTGCCAGCATTTTCTGGGATGAGCAGTTCTTC | CASIFWDEQFF
few | . | TRBJ1-1 | TRBV14 | TGTGCCAGCAGCCAAGATTCTCCTGGGGCAGGGGCTAACACTGAAGCTTTCTTT | CASSQDSPGAGANTEAFF
. | . | TRBJ2-7 | TRBV29-1 | TGCAGCGTCTATGACGGGACATCTTCGAACTACGAGCAGTACTTC | CSVYDGTSSNYEQYF
many | TRBD1 | TRBJ2-2 | TRBV19 | TGTGCCAGTAGTATAGAGGACAGGGATCTCACCGGGGAGCTGTTTTTT | CASSIEDRDLTGELFF